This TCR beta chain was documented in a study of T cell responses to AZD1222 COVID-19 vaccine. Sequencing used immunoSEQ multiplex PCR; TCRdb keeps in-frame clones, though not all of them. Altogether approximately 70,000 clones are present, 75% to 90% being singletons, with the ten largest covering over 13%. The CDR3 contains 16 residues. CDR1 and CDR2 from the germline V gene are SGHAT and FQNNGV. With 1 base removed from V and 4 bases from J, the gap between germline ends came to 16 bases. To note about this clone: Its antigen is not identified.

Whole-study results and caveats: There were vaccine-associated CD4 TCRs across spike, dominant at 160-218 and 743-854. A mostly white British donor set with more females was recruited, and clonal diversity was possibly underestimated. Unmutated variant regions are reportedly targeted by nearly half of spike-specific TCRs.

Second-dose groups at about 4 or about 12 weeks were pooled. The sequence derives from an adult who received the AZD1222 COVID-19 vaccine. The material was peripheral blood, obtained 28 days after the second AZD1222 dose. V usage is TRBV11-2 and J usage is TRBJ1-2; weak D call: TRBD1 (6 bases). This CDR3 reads CASSLGLVRGGYGYTF. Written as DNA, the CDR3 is TGTGCCAGCAGCTTAGGGTTAGTCAGGGGAGGCTATGGCTACACCTTC.